These 17 T cell receptor beta chains originate from one sample sequenced in a study of Ad26.COV2.S vaccination and SARS-CoV-2 variants. The treatment here: some 20 received Ad26.COV2.S at low or high dose, single or two shots; about 5 received placebo; per-sample allocation not given. Sampling occurred on day 63 after the first vaccine or placebo injection. Sequenced by immunoSEQ multiplex PCR; TCRdb stores in-frame clones only, minus some. The top ten hold 13% of the sample, which has about 440,000 clones, roughly 89% seen once. The sequences come from peripheral blood, collected in a trial of Ad26.COV2.S vaccine versus placebo. Receptor source: a person between 18 and 65 years old who received the Ad26.COV2.S COVID-19 vaccine or a placebo.

This clone was found once. This chain uses TRBV28 with TRBJ2-7; 8 bases align to TRBD1. Germline values: CDR1 MDHEN, CDR2 SYDVKM. The CDR3 has 12 amino acids. With 6 bases clipped from V and 7 bases from J, the junction kept 5 bases outside the gene matches. The CDR3 region has the DNA TGTGCCAGCAGGACCCAGGGGGCTGAGCAGTACTTC. It codes for CASRTQGAEQYF.

The rearrangement joins TRBV27 to TRBJ2-1; TRBD2 aligns across 13 bases. From germline, CDR1 is MNHEY and CDR2 SMNVEV (reference sequence). Germline trimming cut 6 bases from V and 1 base from J; bases unmatched to any gene: 15. There are 20 residues in the CDR3. CDR3 bases: TGTGCCAGCAGCCACAGGACTAGCGGGAGACCCGAGATATCCTACAATGAGCAGTTCTTC. It codes for CASSHRTSGRPEISYNEQFF.

The chain has TRBV4-2 and TRBJ2-7, with 9 bases identical to TRBD2. V shed 4 bases and J 0 bases; nucleotides not matched to a gene: 13. The CDR3 is made up of 18 amino acids. Germline values: CDR1 LGHNA, CDR2 YNFKEQ. CDR3 amino acids: CASSPRRASGTSSYEQYF. The CDR3 DNA follows: TGTGCCAGCAGCCCAAGGAGGGCTAGCGGGACCTCCTCCTACGAGCAGTACTTC.

V gene TRBV9 combines with J gene TRBJ1-2; possibly TRBD1 for D (5 bases). V lost 0 bases and J 1 base, leaving 13 bases between the germline ends. This CDR3 has 16 residues. From germline, CDR1 is SGDLS and CDR2 YYNGEE. For the CDR3, the DNA is TGTGCCAGCAGCGTAGCTCCGGGACCGAGTAACTATGGCTACACCTTC. The encoded protein is CASSVAPGPSNYGYTF.

The V gene is TRBV28, the J gene TRBJ2-1, with unresolved D. The CDR3 is made up of 13 amino acids. Germline V CDR1 and CDR2: MDHEN, SYDVKM. Deletions cut 10 bases from V and 4 bases from J, with 14 bases between. As DNA, the CDR3 is TGTGCCACCCTTAACCCCCTTTACAATGAGCAGTTCTTC. Translating gives CATLNPLYNEQFF.

The chain combines TRBV13 with TRBJ2-2; TRBD2 matches 13 bases. The V segment lost 5 bases and the J segment 4 bases; nucleotides outside the gene matches: 13. The germline V gene encodes CDR1 PRHDT and CDR2 FYEKMQ (reference sequence). This CDR3 spans 19 amino acids. CDR3 nucleotides: TGTGCCAGCAGCCCACAGGGACTAGCGGGGATACCGGGCACCGGGGAGCTGTTTTTT. This sequence encodes CASSPQGLAGIPGTGELFF. The whole variable domain, remainder taken from reference TRBV13 and TRBJ2-2, is AAGVIQSPRHLIKEKRETATLKCYPIPRHDTVYWYQQGPGQDPQFLISFYEKMQSDKGSIPDRFSAQQFSDYHSELNMSSLELGDSALYFCASSPQGLAGIPGTGELFFGEGSRLTVL.

The chain employs TRBV6-5 and TRBJ1-3; D is ambiguous. This CDR3 is 16 amino acids long. Between the trimmed V and J ends, which lost 0 bases and 1 base, there was a span of 10 bases. Germline-derived CDR1 and CDR2 are MNHEY and SVGAGI. DNA for the CDR3: TGTGCCAGCAGTTACTCAGTCCCGCTATCTGGAAACACCATATATTTT. This translates into CASSYSVPLSGNTIYF.

This clone was seen only once. This chain joins TRBV5-4 and TRBJ1-2; D not certain. V was clipped by 0 bases and J by 0 bases, with 6 bases between them. Germline values: CDR1 SGHNT, CDR2 YYREEE (reference sequence). This CDR3 spans 14 amino acids. CDR3 sequence: CASSLGGSNYGYTF. CDR3 in DNA: TGTGCCAGCAGCTTGGGTGGGTCTAACTATGGCTACACCTTC.

This chain links TRBV27 with TRBJ1-1; weak D call: TRBD1 (6 bases). Germline CDR1 and CDR2: MNHEY and SMNVEV (reference sequence). This CDR3 has 15 amino acids. V lost 6 bases and J lost 0, with 14 bases in between. Written as DNA, the CDR3 is TGTGCCAGCAGCCGATCCGGGACAATGAACACTGAAGCTTTCTTT. Its protein is CASSRSGTMNTEAFF.

The chain recombines TRBV7-9 with TRBJ2-1; D not resolved. The CDR3 length is 11 residues. Germline CDR1 SEHNR, CDR2 FQNEAQ (reference sequence). With 6 bases removed from V and 4 bases from J, the gap between germline ends came to 4 bases. The CDR3 nucleotides read TGTGCCAGCAGATCATACAATGAGCAGTTCTTC. Residues: CASRSYNEQFF.

The chain has TRBV30 and TRBJ2-3; TRBD1 agrees at 10 bases. J gave up 9 bases and V 6 bases, and 12 bases lay outside the gene matches. The CDR3 sequence is 14 residues long. Germline values: CDR1 GTSNPN, CDR2 SVGIG (reference sequence). The CDR3, as DNA: TGTGCCTGTGGCTCCGGGACAGGGGTCCTCACGCAGTATTTT. Amino acids: CACGSGTGVLTQYF. The full variable domain, rest sourced from reference TRBV30 and TRBJ2-3, is SQTIHQWPATLVQPVGSPLSLECTVEGTSNPNLYWYRQAAGRGLQLLFYSVGIGQISSEVPQNLSASRPQDRQFILSSKKLLLSDSGFYLCACGSGTGVLTQYFGPGTRLTVL.

Only a few counts were recorded for this clone. The chain links TRBV7-2 to TRBJ1-2; D is uncertain. Trimming removed 2 bases from V and 10 bases from J, with 14 bases in between. CDR1 is SGHTA, CDR2 FQGNSA, per germline. The CDR3 is 13 amino acids. The chain's CDR3 is CASSLFLGEAYTF. DNA of the CDR3: TGTGCCAGCAGCTTATTTCTGGGCGAGGCCTACACCTTC.

This chain links TRBV19 with TRBJ2-4, with no clear D. The CDR3 consists of 14 residues. Germline-derived CDR1 and CDR2 are LNHDA and SQIVND (reference sequence). Trimming stripped 1 base from V and 0 bases from J, with 4 bases between. The CDR3 sequence: CASSIGTAKNIQYF. Written as DNA, the CDR3 is TGTGCCAGTAGTATAGGGACAGCCAAAAACATTCAGTACTTC.

This clone was counted once. The rearrangement joins TRBV2 to TRBJ1-4; D remains ambiguous. Germline assignment: CDR1 SNHLY and CDR2 FYNNEI. This CDR3 is built from 14 residues. Trimming took off 2 bases at V and 4 bases at J, with 8 bases between the two ends. This chain's CDR3 is CASSELGNNEKLFF. Here the CDR3 DNA reads TGTGCCAGCAGTGAATTGGGGAATAATGAAAAACTGTTTTTT.

The J gene is TRBJ1-1, the V gene TRBV7-2, with 7 nucleotides matching TRBD1. V dropped 4 bases and J dropped 3; count of bases not matched to a gene: 5. There are 14 residues in the CDR3. The germline V gene encodes CDR1 SGHTA and CDR2 FQGNSA. CDR3 in DNA: TGTGCCAGCAGCTCCGAGACAGGGCACACTGAAGCTTTCTTT. Translation gives CASSSETGHTEAFF.

The V and J genes are TRBV6-6 and TRBJ1-5, with a possible D match to TRBD1 (5 bases). This CDR3 comprises 15 residues. V was cut by 4 bases and J by 0 bases, with 10 bases left in between. Germline V lookup: CDR1 MNHNY, CDR2 SVGAGI (reference sequence). DNA of the CDR3: TGTGCCAGCAGTTCAAAGGGGTATAGCAATCAGCCCCAGCATTTT. Protein sequence: CASSSKGYSNQPQHF.

This clone came up once. V usage is TRBV28 and J usage is TRBJ2-1; 10 bases map to TRBD1. The CDR3 has 20 amino acids. V gave up 7 bases and J gave up 2 bases; unmatched junction bases: 20. CDR1 and CDR2 from the germline V gene are MDHEN and SYDVKM. CDR3 protein: CASNPGGDRGRWAPYNEQFF. In DNA, the CDR3 is TGTGCCAGCAACCCTGGGGGGGACAGGGGTAGATGGGCTCCCTACAATGAGCAGTTCTTC.